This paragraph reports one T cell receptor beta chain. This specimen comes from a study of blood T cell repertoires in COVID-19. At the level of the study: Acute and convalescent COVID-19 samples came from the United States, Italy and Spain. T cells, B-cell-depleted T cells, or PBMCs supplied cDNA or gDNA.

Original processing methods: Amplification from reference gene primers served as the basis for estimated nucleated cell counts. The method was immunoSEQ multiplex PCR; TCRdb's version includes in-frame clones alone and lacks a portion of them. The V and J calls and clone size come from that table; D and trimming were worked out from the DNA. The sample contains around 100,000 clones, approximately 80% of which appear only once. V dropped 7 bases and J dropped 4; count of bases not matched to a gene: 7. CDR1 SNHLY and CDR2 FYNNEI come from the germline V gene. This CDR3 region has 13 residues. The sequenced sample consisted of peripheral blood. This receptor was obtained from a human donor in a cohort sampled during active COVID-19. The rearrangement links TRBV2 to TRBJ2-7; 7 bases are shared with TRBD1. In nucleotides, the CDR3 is TGTGCCAGCACCTTTGGACAGGAGTACGAGCAGTACTTC. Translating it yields CASTFGQEYEQYF.